This T cell receptor beta chain derives from a study of OX40 agonist ivuxolimab in advanced cancers. Study-wide background: Ivuxolimab, which patients received intravenously every 2 weeks, was dosed at 0.01 to 10 mg/kg.

Germline V gene data show CDR1 as LNHDA and CDR2 as SQIVND (reference sequence). Trimming removed 2 bases at V and 6 bases at J, with 7 bases between. There are 12 residues in the CDR3. Measured with immunoSEQ multiplex PCR; TCRdb has only the in-frame clones, and not every one. The sample shows some 45,000 clones, around 85% of them seen only once. This TCR derives from an adult with an advanced solid tumor such as melanoma, head and neck, liver or kidney cancer. This chain uses TRBV19 with TRBJ1-2; no clear D. The sequenced sample was CD4+ or CD8+ T cells sorted from blood, obtained in a trial of the OX40 agonist ivuxolimab. The CDR3 here is CASSIRRHGYTF. The CDR3 region has the DNA TGTGCCAGTAGTATAAGGAGGCATGGCTACACCTTC.